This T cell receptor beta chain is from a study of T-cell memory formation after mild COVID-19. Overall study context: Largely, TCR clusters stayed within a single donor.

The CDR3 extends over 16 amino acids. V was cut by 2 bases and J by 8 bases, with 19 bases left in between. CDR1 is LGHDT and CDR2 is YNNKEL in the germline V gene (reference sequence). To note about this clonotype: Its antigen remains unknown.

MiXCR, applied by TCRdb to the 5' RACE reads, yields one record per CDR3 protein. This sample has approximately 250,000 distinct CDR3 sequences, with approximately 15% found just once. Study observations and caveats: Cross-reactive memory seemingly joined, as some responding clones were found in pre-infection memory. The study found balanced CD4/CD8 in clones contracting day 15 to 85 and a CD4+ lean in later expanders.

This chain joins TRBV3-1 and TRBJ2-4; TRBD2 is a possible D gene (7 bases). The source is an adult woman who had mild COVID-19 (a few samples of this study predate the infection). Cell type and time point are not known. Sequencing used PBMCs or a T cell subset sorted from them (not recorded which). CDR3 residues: CASSQLPGGPLDIQYF. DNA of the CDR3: TGTGCCAGCAGCCAATTACCCGGGGGGCCTTTGGACATTCAGTACTTC.